Described below is a single T cell receptor (beta chain) sequence and its context. The data originate from a study of cytomegalovirus exposure and HLA in healthy donors. The PCR had 60 Vbeta and 13 Jbeta primers. Data came from immunoSEQ multiplex PCR; TCRdb stores just in-frame clones and leaves some out. Reported are about 160,000 clones; the ten largest clones contain under 2.5%. The clonotype was recovered from a man between 25 and 39 years old in good health and CMV-seronegative. Sequenced input: PBMCs.

In DNA, the CDR3 is TGCGCCAGCAGCTTGGGCCTCCGGGACTACAACAATGAGCAGTTCTTC. This encodes CASSLGLRDYNNEQFF. V gene TRBV5-1 combines with J gene TRBJ2-1; 7 bases map to TRBD2. The CDR3 loop spans 16 amino acids. V lost 0 bases to trimming and J lost 5 bases; unmatched junction nucleotides: 8. CDR1 SGHRS and CDR2 YFSETQ come from the germline V gene.